The 17 T cell receptor beta chains below all came from one sample that was sequenced in a study of monozygotic twins with inflammatory bowel disease. Using the 5' RACE reads, TCRdb records one entry per CDR3 protein without DNA. This table holds about 210,000 distinct CDR3 sequences. The material sequenced was blood. These receptors were obtained from a human donor with ulcerative colitis or Crohn's disease, or a healthy co-twin of an affected twin (not recorded which).

The rearrangement joins TRBV6-5 to TRBJ2-1; TCRdb designates TRBD2, a call that cannot be tested without DNA. The CDR3 has 14 amino acids. Per the germline V gene, CDR1 is MNHEY and CDR2 is SVGAGI. CDR3 sequence: CASSLKAGYNEQFF.

This chain connects TRBV12-3 or TRBV12-4 to TRBJ2-1; TCRdb designates TRBD1, a call that cannot be tested without DNA. The CDR3 extends over 12 amino acids. CDR3 sequence reads: CASNMGHNEQFF.

The V gene is TRBV7-9, the J gene TRBJ2-7; the TCRdb D gene call, TRBD2, has no DNA to confirm it. Germline V gene lookup returns CDR1 SEHNR and CDR2 FQNEAQ (reference sequence). The CDR3 contains 16 residues. The CDR3 sequence is CASSLRSADRTYEQYF.

V gene TRBV24-1 combines with J gene TRBJ1-3; TCRdb picks TRBD1, but there is no DNA to check that call. The CDR3 has 15 amino acids. In germline, CDR1 is KGHDR, CDR2 SFDVKD. CDR3 loop: CATRTGASSGNTIYF.

The rearrangement uses TRBV7-8 and TRBJ2-2; there is no DNA to check the TCRdb D call of TRBD2. This CDR3 spans 15 amino acids. Germline values: CDR1 SGHVS, CDR2 FQNEAQ. The CDR3 protein is CASSSAVLSPGELFF.

The chain carries TRBV3-1 and TRBJ2-1. Germline CDR1 and CDR2: LGHDT and YNNKEL (reference sequence). The CDR3 has 14 residues. CDR3: CASSPFFNQNEQFF.

V and J are TRBV7-9 and TRBJ1-1; TCRdb outputs TRBD1, but without DNA this stays unchecked. Germline lookup yields CDR1 SEHNR and CDR2 FQNEAQ (reference sequence). The CDR3 extends over 14 amino acids. CDR3 loop: CASSLSGGNTEAFF. Full variable domain (outside the CDR3, taken from reference TRBV7-9 and TRBJ1-1): DTGVSQNPRHKITKRGQNVTFRCDPISEHNRLYWYRQTLGQGPEFLTYFQNEAQLEKSRLLSDRFSAERPKGSFSTLEIQRTEQGDSAMYLCASSLSGGNTEAFFGQGTRLTVV.

The V call is TRBV7-2, the J call TRBJ2-3; lacking DNA, the TRBD1 call made by TCRdb goes unchecked. The CDR3 has 15 amino acids. CDR1 is SGHTA and CDR2 is FQGNSA in the germline V gene. CDR3 in amino acids: CASSYQTGFTDTQYF. Using reference TRBV7-2 and TRBJ2-3 for the parts outside the CDR3, the full variable domain is GAGVSQSPSNKVTEKGKDVELRCDPISGHTALYWYRQSLGQGLEFLIYFQGNSAPDKSGLPSDRFSAERTGGSVSTLTIQRTQQEDSAVYLCASSYQTGFTDTQYFGPGTRLTVL.

This chain joins TRBV3-1 and TRBJ2-7; TCRdb reports TRBD1, a call that lacks DNA to check it against. CDR3 length: 15 residues. The germline CDR1 and CDR2 sequences are LGHDT and YNNKEL (reference sequence). CDR3 sequence reads: CASSQKLQGSYEQYF.

This sequence joins TRBV12-3 or TRBV12-4 and TRBJ2-7; TCRdb's assignment of TRBD2 cannot be checked, as there is no DNA. CDR3 size: 15 residues. The CDR3 spells CASSPWAGGGYEQYF.

The chain recombines TRBV9 with TRBJ2-1; with no DNA, the TCRdb D assignment of TRBD2 cannot be verified. This CDR3 spans 17 amino acids. Per the germline V gene, CDR1 is SGDLS and CDR2 is YYNGEE. The CDR3 is CASSPTPGLAGDNEQFF.

The gene calls are TRBV6-5 and TRBJ2-2; TCRdb calls TRBD1, which cannot be checked without DNA. The length of the CDR3 is 13 residues. The germline CDR1 and CDR2 sequences are MNHEY and SVGAGI. This CDR3 reads CASSYQDRPELFF.

The rearrangement links TRBV7-9 to TRBJ2-1; TCRdb's D call, TRBD1, is unchecked because there is no DNA. The CDR3 length is 15 residues. CDR1 and CDR2 (germline): SEHNR, FQNEAQ (reference sequence). The CDR3 is CASSTTGTAYNEQFF.

This rearrangement joins TRBV7-3 to TRBJ2-1; the TCRdb D gene call, TRBD1, has no DNA to confirm it. CDR3 length: 14 residues. Looked up from germline, CDR1 is SGHTA and CDR2 is FQGTGA. CDR3 region: CASSSPGQWNEQFF.

This chain joins TRBV6-5 and TRBJ2-1; TCRdb reports TRBD1, a call that lacks DNA to check it against. Germline V gene lookup returns CDR1 MNHEY and CDR2 SVGAGI. The CDR3 is 15 amino acids. CDR3 amino acids: CASSYGRGEYNEQFF.

The rearrangement uses TRBV6-1 and TRBJ2-2; TCRdb indicates TRBD1, and absent DNA this call remains unverified. The CDR3 is 15 amino acids. Per germline, CDR1 MNHNS and CDR2 SASEGT. The CDR3 protein is CASSEGHRGTGELFF.

This rearrangement joins TRBV5-6 to TRBJ2-2; TCRdb's assignment of TRBD1 cannot be checked, as there is no DNA. The CDR3 runs to 15 residues. Germline values: CDR1 SGHDT, CDR2 YYEEEE. CDR3 region: CASSVGTGGSGELFF. Together with reference TRBV5-6 and TRBJ2-2, the CDR3 gives the full variable domain: DAGVTQSPTHLIKTRGQQVTLRCSPKSGHDTVSWYQQALGQGPQFIFQYYEEEERQRGNFPDRFSGHQFPNYSSELNVNALLLGDSALYLCASSVGTGGSGELFFGEGSRLTVL.